The 20 T cell receptor beta chains reported below all come from one sample, sequenced in a study of blood T cells in healthy people across ages. The second PCR ran about 7 to 12 cycles with a sample-barcoded 5' primer and J-beta primers. TCRdb recomputed calls from the 5' RACE reads with MiXCR, one row per CDR3 protein. This sample carries around 800,000 distinct CDR3 sequences, more than 40% of them seen once, and the ten largest clones take nearly 20%. Material: blood. These receptor sequences come from a man in his 60s in good health.

The chain couples TRBV12-3 or TRBV12-4 to TRBJ1-4; D might be TRBD1 (6 bases). V was pared by 6 bases and J by 2 bases, with 13 bases between. This CDR3 is built from 15 residues. CDR3: CASRPGAATNEKLFF. For the CDR3, the DNA is TGTGCCAGCAGACCGGGGGCTGCGACTAATGAAAAACTGTTTTTT.

This chain uses TRBV20-1 with TRBJ2-7, with D uncertain. The V and J ends lost 3 bases and 7 bases respectively, with 7 bases between them. Germline V gene sequence: CDR1 DFQATT, CDR2 SNEGSKA (reference sequence). The CDR3 has 10 amino acids. CDR3 nucleotide sequence: TGCAGTGCTAGCGACAATGAGCAGTACTTC. Residues: CSASDNEQYF.

This chain joins TRBV18 and TRBJ2-4; the match to TRBD1 covers 7 bases. There are 14 residues in the CDR3. J gave up 4 bases and V 3 bases, and 3 bases lay outside the gene matches. Per germline, CDR1 KGHSH and CDR2 LQKENI. The CDR3, as DNA: TGTGCCAGCTCACCCGGCAGGGGGAAAAACATTCAGTACTTC. This codes for CASSPGRGKNIQYF.

The chain combines TRBV4-3 with TRBJ2-7, with a weak D call TRBD2 (5 bases). V was clipped by 4 bases and J by 7 bases, with 20 bases between them. CDR3 length: 15 amino acids. Per the germline V gene, CDR1 is LGHNA and CDR2 is YSLEER. As DNA, the CDR3 is TGCGCCAGCAGCCCAGTATTGGACTCCTACAATGAGCAGTACTTC. Translated: CASSPVLDSYNEQYF.

V and J are TRBV4-1 and TRBJ2-4; D may be TRBD2 (6 bases). The J call may be mistaken, given a closer DNA end match to TRBJ2-7. The CDR3 sequence is 15 residues long. Germline loops: CDR1 MGHRA, CDR2 YSYEKL. Here the CDR3 reads CASSHRTSGGYEQYF. The CDR3 region has the DNA TGCGCCAGCAGCCACCGGACGTCCGGGGGTTACGAGCAGTACTTC.

This rearrangement joins TRBV6-6 to TRBJ1-5; D gene uncertain. Germline CDR1 is MNHNY and CDR2 is SVGAGI (reference sequence). V lost 4 bases and J lost 5, with 15 bases in between. The CDR3 loop spans 15 amino acids. The CDR3 is CASSFPPQDDQPQHF. The CDR3 DNA reads as TGTGCCAGCAGTTTCCCTCCCCAGGATGATCAGCCCCAGCATTTT.

This clonotype was observed a handful of times. The V call is TRBV9, the J call TRBJ1-2; D not certain. The germline V gene encodes CDR1 SGDLS and CDR2 YYNGEE. CDR3 length equals 15 residues. Trimming took 0 bases from V and 7 from J, leaving 16 bases between them. The CDR3 region is CASSVVLGVGVGYTF. The CDR3 coding sequence is TGTGCCAGCAGCGTAGTTCTGGGAGTCGGTGTTGGCTACACCTTC.

The chain links TRBV3-1 to TRBJ1-1; TRBD1 aligns across 9 bases. Trimming cost V 4 bases and J 3 bases; bases outside gene matches: 6. CDR3 length: 15 residues. From germline, CDR1 is LGHDT and CDR2 YNNKEL (reference sequence). This chain's CDR3 is CASSPAQGAYTEAFF. Here the CDR3 DNA reads TGTGCCAGCAGCCCTGCACAGGGGGCATACACTGAAGCTTTCTTT.

This clonotype has just a few counts. With a much larger clone just one base away, this may be a read error. This sequence joins TRBV5-5 and TRBJ2-7, with TRBD1 identical over 9 bases. V shed 4 bases and J 5 bases; nucleotides not matched to a gene: 13. The V gene's germline CDR1 is SGHKS and CDR2 YYEKEE (reference sequence). This CDR3 has 16 residues. Written as DNA, the CDR3 is TGTGCCAGCAGCGTGTGGAGGGGACAGGGTATCCACGAGCAGTACTTC. This translates into CASSVWRGQGIHEQYF. The entire variable domain, with the rest obtained from reference TRBV5-5 and TRBJ2-7, is as follows: DAGVTQSPTHLIKTRGQQVTLRCSPISGHKSVSWYQQVLGQGPQFIFQYYEKEERGRGNFPDRFSARQFPNYSSELNVNALLLGDSALYLCASSVWRGQGIHEQYFGPGTRLTVT.

The V call is TRBV28, the J call TRBJ2-7; D is ambiguous. Germline CDR1 is MDHEN and CDR2 is SYDVKM. The V end was cut by 2 bases, the J end by 3 bases, with 14 bases between. This CDR3 spans 15 amino acids. The chain's CDR3 is CASSLESGRFYEQYF. For the CDR3, the DNA is TGTGCCAGCAGTTTAGAATCCGGCAGGTTCTACGAGCAGTACTTC.

The chain is built from TRBV9 and TRBJ2-3; D is undetermined. Germline V gene data show CDR1 as SGDLS and CDR2 as YYNGEE. The CDR3 has 13 amino acids. With 6 bases removed from V and 0 bases from J, the gap between germline ends came to 8 bases. CDR3 in amino acids: CASNSLSTDTQYF. The CDR3 DNA follows: TGTGCCAGCAACTCACTCAGCACAGATACGCAGTATTTT.

This chain uses TRBV24-1 with TRBJ2-3; TRBD2 aligns across 7 bases. V shed 6 bases and J 1 base; nucleotides not matched to a gene: 12. The CDR3 consists of 17 residues. The germline CDR1 and CDR2 sequences are KGHDR and SFDVKD. For the CDR3, the DNA is TGTGCCACCAGTAGCTCCCTGTTCGCGGGGGGCACAGATACGCAGTATTTT. This sequence encodes CATSSSLFAGGTDTQYF.

The V gene is TRBV7-9, the J gene TRBJ2-5, with 7 bases that match TRBD2. Unmatched junction bases numbered 11, after V lost 5 bases and J lost 5 bases. Looked up from germline, CDR1 is SEHNR and CDR2 is FQNEAQ (reference sequence). The CDR3 extends over 15 amino acids. DNA for the CDR3: TGTGCCAGCAGCCCTCCTGGGAGGGGAGGGGAGACCCAGTACTTC. Translation: CASSPPGRGGETQYF.

The CDR3 protein is CATSRGANEKLFF. In nucleotides, the CDR3 is TGTGCCACCAGCAGAGGAGCTAATGAAAAACTGTTTTTT. V usage is TRBV15 and J usage is TRBJ1-4; D uncertain. The ends were cut back, 1 base at V and 3 bases at J, with 3 bases in the middle. Germline values: CDR1 LNHNV, CDR2 YYDKDF (reference sequence). CDR3 size: 13 residues.

This rearrangement joins TRBV7-9 to TRBJ1-4; D gene ambiguous. This CDR3 region has 15 residues. In germline, CDR1 is SEHNR, CDR2 FQNEAQ (reference sequence). Trimming stripped 4 bases from V and 0 bases from J, with 9 bases between. The DNA of the CDR3 is TGTGCCAGCAGCTCCTACAGCGCAACTAATGAAAAACTGTTTTTT. Translation: CASSSYSATNEKLFF.

This clonotype showed up just a few times. The gene calls are TRBV27 and TRBJ2-7; tentatively, D is TRBD1 (7 bases). Germline V lookup: CDR1 MNHEY, CDR2 SMNVEV (reference sequence). The germline V and J ends were trimmed by 1 base and 2 bases, with 27 bases remaining between them. This CDR3 is 20 amino acids long. As DNA, the CDR3 is TGTGCCAGCAGTTTATTCAGACCCTCCATCCGCGGGGACAGAGCCTACGAGCAGTACTTC. Translated: CASSLFRPSIRGDRAYEQYF.

This clonotype was detected many times. The genes are TRBV29-1 and TRBJ2-7, with unresolved D. Germline CDR1 reads SQVTM; CDR2 reads ANQGSEA. The CDR3 covers 12 residues. The V end lost 4 bases, the J end lost 2 bases, and 9 bases lay between the germline ends. The CDR3 coding sequence is TGCAGCGTTGTGTTCGGCACCTACGAGCAGTACTTC. This sequence encodes CSVVFGTYEQYF.

V gene TRBV7-9 combines with J gene TRBJ1-1; TRBD1 aligns across 9 bases. Trimming removed 6 bases from V and 5 bases from J; junction bases left unmatched: 16. The CDR3 spans 17 residues. CDR1 SEHNR and CDR2 FQNEAQ come from the germline V gene (reference sequence). This CDR3 is CASSPRRVGQGYTEAFF. The DNA for the CDR3 is TGTGCCAGCAGTCCCCGTCGGGTGGGACAGGGATATACTGAAGCTTTCTTT.

V is TRBV5-1 and J is TRBJ1-2; tentatively, D is TRBD1 (5 bases). This CDR3 is 13 amino acids long. V dropped 7 bases and J dropped 1 base, with 11 bases sitting between them. CDR1 SGHRS and CDR2 YFSETQ come from the germline V gene. CDR3: CASQRDFNYGYTF. The CDR3 DNA sequence: TGCGCCAGCCAGCGGGACTTTAACTATGGCTACACCTTC.

There are a few counts of this clonotype. In DNA, the CDR3 is TGTGCCAGCAGCCAACAGGGACAGGTCGACGAGCAGTACTTC. As protein: CASSQQGQVDEQYF. The chain employs TRBV7-2 and TRBJ2-7; 8 bases fit TRBD1. V shed 5 bases, J shed 5 bases, and the junction held 8 bases outside the gene matches. The CDR3 loop spans 14 amino acids. The V gene's germline CDR1 is SGHTA and CDR2 FQGNSA.